This T cell receptor beta chain was recorded in a study of Ad26.COV2.S vaccination and SARS-CoV-2 variants. The CDR3 is made up of 15 amino acids. Germline loops: CDR1 SGHTA, CDR2 FQGTGA. The V end lost 4 bases, the J end lost 1 base, and 12 bases lay between the germline ends. Note on this clone: The target antigen is unknown.

Study-wide points: Placebo recipients showed lower spike-specific TCR breadth than vaccinees. Estimates derived from TCR breadth and depth analyses may have underestimated total T cell responses. Comparability of non-spike TCR breadth was observed across vaccine and placebo recipients.

The protocol was immunoSEQ multiplex PCR, while the TCRdb copy is restricted to in-frame clones and leaves out a portion. The sample carries some 180,000 clones, around 88% recorded once. This TCR came from a human donor who had recovered from COVID-19. The chain couples TRBV7-3 to TRBJ2-3, with D hard to call. The source material was peripheral blood, sampled after recovery from COVID-19. The CDR3 coding sequence is TGTGCCAGCAGCTCCCAGATTAGGGGCACAGATACGCAGTATTTT. It encodes CASSSQIRGTDTQYF.